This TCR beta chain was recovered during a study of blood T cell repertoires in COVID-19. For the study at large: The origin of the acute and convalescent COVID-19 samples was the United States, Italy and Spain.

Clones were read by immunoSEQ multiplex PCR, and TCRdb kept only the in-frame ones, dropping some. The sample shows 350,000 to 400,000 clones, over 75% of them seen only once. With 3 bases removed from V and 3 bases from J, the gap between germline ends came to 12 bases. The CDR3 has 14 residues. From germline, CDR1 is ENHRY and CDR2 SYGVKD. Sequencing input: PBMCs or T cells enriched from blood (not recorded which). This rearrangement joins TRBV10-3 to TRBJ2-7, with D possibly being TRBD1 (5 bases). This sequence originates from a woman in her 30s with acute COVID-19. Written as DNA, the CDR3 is TGTGCCATCAGTGACCGGACACGGTTCTACGAGCAGTACTTC. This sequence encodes CAISDRTRFYEQYF.